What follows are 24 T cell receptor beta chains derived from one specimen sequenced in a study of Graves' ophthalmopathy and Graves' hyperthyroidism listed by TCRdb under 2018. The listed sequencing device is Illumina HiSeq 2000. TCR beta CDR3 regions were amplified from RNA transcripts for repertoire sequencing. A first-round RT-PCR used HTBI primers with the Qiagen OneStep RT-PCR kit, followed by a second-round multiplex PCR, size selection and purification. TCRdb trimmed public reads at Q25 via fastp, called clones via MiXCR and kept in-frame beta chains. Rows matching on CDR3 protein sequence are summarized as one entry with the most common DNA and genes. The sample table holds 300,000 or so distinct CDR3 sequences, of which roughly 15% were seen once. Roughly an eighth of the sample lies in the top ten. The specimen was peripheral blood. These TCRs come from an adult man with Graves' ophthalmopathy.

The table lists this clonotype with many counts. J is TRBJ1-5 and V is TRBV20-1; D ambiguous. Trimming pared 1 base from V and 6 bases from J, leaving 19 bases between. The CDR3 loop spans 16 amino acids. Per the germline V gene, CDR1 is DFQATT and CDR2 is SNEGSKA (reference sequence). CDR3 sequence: CSARAGNSPQSQPQHF. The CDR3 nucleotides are TGCAGTGCTAGAGCGGGAAATAGCCCACAGAGTCAGCCCCAGCATTTT.

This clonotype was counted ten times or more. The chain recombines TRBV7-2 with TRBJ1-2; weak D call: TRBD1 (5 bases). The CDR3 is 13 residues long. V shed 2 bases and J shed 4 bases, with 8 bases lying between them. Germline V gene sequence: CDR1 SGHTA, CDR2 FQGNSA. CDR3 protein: CASSLLGAYGYTF. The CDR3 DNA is TGTGCCAGCAGCTTACTTGGGGCCTATGGCTACACCTTC.

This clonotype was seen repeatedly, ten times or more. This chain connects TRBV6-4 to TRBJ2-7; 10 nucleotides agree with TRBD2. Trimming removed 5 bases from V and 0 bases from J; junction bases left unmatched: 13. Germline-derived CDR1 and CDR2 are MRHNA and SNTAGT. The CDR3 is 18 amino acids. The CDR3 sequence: CASSRALAGVGSSYEQYF. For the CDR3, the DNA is TGTGCCAGCAGTCGGGCGCTAGCGGGAGTCGGGAGCTCCTACGAGCAGTACTTC.

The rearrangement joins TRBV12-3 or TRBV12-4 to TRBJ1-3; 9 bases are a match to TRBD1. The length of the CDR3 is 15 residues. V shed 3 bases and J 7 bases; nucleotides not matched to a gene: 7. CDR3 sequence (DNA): TGTGCCAGCAGTTTCCGTCCCGGGACAGGGAACACCATATATTTT. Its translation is CASSFRPGTGNTIYF.

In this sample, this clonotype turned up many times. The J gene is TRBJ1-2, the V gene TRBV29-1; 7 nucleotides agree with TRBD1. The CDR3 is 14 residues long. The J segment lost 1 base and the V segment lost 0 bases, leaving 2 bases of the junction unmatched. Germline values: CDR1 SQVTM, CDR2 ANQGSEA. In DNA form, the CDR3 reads TGCAGCGTTGAAGAGGGGACAGTTAACTATGGCTACACCTTC. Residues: CSVEEGTVNYGYTF. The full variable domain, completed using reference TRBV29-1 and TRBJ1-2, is SAVISQKPSRDICQRGTSLTIQCQVDSQVTMMFWYRQQPGQSLTLIATANQGSEATYESGFVIDKFPISRPNLTFSTLTVSNMSPEDSSIYLCSVEEGTVNYGYTFGSGTRLTVV.

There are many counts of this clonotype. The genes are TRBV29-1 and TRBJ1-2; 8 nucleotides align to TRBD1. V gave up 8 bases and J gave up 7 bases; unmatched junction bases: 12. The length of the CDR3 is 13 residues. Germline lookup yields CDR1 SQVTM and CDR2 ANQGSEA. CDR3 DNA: TGCAGCACCGCAGGGGGCCAGAAGGGTGGCTACACCTTC. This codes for CSTAGGQKGGYTF.

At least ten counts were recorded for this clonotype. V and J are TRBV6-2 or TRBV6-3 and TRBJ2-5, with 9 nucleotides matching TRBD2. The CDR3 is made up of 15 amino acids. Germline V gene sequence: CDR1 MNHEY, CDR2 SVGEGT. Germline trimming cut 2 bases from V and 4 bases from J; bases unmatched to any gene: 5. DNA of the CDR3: TGTGCCAGCAGTTACCCTAGCGGGGTGGGAGAGACCCAGTACTTC. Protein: CASSYPSGVGETQYF.

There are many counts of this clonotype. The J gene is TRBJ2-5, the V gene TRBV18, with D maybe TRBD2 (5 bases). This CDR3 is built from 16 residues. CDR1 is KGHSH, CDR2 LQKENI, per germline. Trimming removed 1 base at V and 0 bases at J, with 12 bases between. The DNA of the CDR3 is TGTGCCAGCTCACCACTCGGACTGGCCCACCAAGAGACCCAGTACTTC. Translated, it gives CASSPLGLAHQETQYF.

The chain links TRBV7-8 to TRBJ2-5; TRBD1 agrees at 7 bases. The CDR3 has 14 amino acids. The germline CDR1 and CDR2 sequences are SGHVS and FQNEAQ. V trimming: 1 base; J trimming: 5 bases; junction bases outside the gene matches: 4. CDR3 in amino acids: CASSLGDRGETQYF. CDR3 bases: TGTGCCAGCAGCTTAGGGGACAGAGGGGAGACCCAGTACTTC.

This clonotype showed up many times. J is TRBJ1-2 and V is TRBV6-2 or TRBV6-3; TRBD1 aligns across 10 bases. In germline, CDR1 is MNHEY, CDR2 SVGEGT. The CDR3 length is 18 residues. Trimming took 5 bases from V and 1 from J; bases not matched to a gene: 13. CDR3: CASSNRWGQGKVNYGYTF. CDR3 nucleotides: TGTGCCAGCAGTAACCGATGGGGACAGGGGAAGGTTAACTATGGCTACACCTTC.

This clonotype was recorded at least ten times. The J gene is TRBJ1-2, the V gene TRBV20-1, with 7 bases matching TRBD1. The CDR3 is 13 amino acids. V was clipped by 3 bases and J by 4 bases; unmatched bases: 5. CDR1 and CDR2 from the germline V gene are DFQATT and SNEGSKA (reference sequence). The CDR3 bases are TGCAGTGCTAGTTCGGACAGGAGCTATGGCTACACCTTC. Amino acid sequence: CSASSDRSYGYTF.

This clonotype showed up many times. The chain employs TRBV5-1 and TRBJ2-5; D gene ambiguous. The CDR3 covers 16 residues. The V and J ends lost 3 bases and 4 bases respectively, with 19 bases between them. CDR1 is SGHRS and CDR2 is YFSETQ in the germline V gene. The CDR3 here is CASSSSSQTELETQYF. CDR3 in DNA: TGCGCCAGCAGCTCATCCTCCCAGACGGAGTTAGAGACCCAGTACTTC.

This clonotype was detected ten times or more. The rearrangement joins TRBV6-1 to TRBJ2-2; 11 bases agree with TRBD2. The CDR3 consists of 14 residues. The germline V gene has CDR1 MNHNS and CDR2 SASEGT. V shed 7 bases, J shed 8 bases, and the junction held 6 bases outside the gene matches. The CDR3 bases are TGTGCCAGCACTAGCGGGAGGCCGCGGGGGGAGCTGTTTTTT. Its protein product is CASTSGRPRGELFF.

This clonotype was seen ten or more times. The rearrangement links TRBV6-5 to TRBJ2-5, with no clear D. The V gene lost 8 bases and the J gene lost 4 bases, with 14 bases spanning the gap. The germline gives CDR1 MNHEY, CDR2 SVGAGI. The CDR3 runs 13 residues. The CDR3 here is CASRIDGGETQYF. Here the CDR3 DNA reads TGTGCCAGCCGGATCGACGGTGGAGAGACCCAGTACTTC.

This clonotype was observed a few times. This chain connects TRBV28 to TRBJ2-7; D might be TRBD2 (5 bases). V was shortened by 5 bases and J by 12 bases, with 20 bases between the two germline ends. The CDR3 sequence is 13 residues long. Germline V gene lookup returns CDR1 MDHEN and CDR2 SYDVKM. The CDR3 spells CASSPLSGRESYF. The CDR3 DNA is TGTGCCAGCAGTCCCCTGTCGGGGAGAGAGTCGTACTTC.

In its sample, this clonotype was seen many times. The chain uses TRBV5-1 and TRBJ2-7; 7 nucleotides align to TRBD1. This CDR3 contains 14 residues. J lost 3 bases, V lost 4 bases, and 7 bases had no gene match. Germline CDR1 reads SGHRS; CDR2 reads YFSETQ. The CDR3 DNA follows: TGCGCCAGCAGCCTCGGACGACAGGGCTACGAGCAGTACTTC. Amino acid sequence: CASSLGRQGYEQYF.

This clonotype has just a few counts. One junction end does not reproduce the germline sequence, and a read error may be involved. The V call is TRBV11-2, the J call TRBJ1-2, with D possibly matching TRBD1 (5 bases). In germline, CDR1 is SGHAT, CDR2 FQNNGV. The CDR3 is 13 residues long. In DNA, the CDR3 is TGTGCCAGCAGCATATATGGGGGATCTGGCTACATCTTC. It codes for CASSIYGGSGYIF. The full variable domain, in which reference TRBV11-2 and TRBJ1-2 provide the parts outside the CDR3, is EAGVAQSPRYKIIEKRQSVAFWCNPISGHATLYWYQQILGQGPKLLIQFQNNGVVDDSQLPKDRFSAERLKGVDSTLKIQPAKLEDSAVYLCASSIYGGSGYIFGSGTRLTVV.

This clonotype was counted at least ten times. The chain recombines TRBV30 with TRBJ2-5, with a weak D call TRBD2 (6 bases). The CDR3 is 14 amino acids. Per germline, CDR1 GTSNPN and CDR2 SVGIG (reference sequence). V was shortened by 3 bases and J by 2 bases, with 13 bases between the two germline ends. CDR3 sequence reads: CAWRGGGRQETQYF. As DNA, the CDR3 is TGTGCCTGGAGGGGAGGAGGACGGCAAGAGACCCAGTACTTC.

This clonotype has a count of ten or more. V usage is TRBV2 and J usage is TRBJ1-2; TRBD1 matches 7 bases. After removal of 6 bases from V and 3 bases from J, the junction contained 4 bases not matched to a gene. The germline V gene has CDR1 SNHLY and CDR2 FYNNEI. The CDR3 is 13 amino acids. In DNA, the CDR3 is TGTGCCAGCAGGCGGGACAGAGACTATGGCTACACCTTC. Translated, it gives CASRRDRDYGYTF.

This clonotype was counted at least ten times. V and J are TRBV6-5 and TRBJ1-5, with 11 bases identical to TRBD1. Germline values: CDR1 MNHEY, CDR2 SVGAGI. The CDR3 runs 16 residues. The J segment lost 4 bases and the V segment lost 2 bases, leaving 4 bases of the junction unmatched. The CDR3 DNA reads TGTGCCAGCAGTTACGCCGGGACAGGGGGGAATCAGCCCCAGCATTTT. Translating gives CASSYAGTGGNQPQHF.

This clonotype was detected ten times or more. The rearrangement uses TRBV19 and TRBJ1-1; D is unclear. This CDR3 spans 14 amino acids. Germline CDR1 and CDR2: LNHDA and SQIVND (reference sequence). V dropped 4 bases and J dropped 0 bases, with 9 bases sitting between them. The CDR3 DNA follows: TGTGCCAGTAGTACTTGGACGGTGAACACTGAAGCTTTCTTT. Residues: CASSTWTVNTEAFF.

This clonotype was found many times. The CDR3 DNA is TGCGCCAGCAGCCAAAGCCCTGCTGGCGGGAGGGGGCAAGAGACCCAGTACTTC. It is translated as CASSQSPAGGRGQETQYF. This chain connects TRBV4-1 to TRBJ2-5, with 9 bases fitting TRBD2. Germline CDR1 is MGHRA and CDR2 is YSYEKL. V dropped 2 bases and J dropped 2; count of bases not matched to a gene: 12. The CDR3 runs 18 residues.

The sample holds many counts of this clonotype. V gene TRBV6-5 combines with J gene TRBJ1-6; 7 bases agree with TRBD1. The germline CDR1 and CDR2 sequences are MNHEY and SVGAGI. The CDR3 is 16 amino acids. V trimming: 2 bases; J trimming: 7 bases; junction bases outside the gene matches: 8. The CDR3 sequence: CASSYPRGGLNSPLHF. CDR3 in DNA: TGTGCCAGCAGTTACCCCAGGGGGGGTTTAAATTCACCCCTCCACTTT.

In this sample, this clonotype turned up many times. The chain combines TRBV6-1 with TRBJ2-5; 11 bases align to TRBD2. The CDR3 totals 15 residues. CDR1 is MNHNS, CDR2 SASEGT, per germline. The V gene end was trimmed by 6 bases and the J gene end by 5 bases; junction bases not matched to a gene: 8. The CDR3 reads CASRGTSGRRETQYF. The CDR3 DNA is TGTGCCAGCAGGGGGACTAGCGGTAGACGGGAGACCCAGTACTTC.